The present T cell receptor (beta chain) was sequenced within a study of spatial heterogeneity in lung cancer. Looking at the study overall: The count of detected beta-chain sequences consistently exceeded that of alpha-chain sequences.

Time point: sample taken at primary tumor resection. The cohort: approximately 74 early-stage, untreated non-small cell lung cancer patients. Germline assignment: CDR1 SQVTM and CDR2 ANQGSEA. V lost 6 bases to trimming and J lost 5 bases; unmatched junction nucleotides: 10. CDR3 length: 14 residues. MiXCR, applied by TCRdb to the 5' RACE reads, yields one record per CDR3 protein. The data contain 3,600 or so distinct CDR3 sequences, more than 6.5% of them singletons. This clonotype is medium-sized in the sample. Its matching antigen is unknown. The library was designed around alpha chains, so this beta chain is a stray read whose abundance carries little weight. Study-wide findings and caveats: Tumoral mutation counts were tracked by counts of expanded intratumoral alpha and beta TCRs. Estimates put coverage of tumor T cells roughly 6.9% for alpha and 13% for beta chains. The numbers of ubiquitous and regional expanded TCRs correlated with ubiquitous and regional nonsynonymous mutations, respectively.

The receptor was isolated from a male donor with early-stage non-small cell lung cancer. The rearrangement joins TRBV29-1 to TRBJ1-1, with 9 nucleotides matching TRBD1. The specimen comprised lung tumor tissue, sampled at surgery. The CDR3 nucleotides are TGCAGCGTCGGACAGGGGCGAATTGGGACTGAAGCTTTCTTT. Encoded protein: CSVGQGRIGTEAFF. Full variable domain (remainder filled in from reference TRBV29-1 and TRBJ1-1): SAVISQKPSRDICQRGTSLTIQCQVDSQVTMMFWYRQQPGQSLTLIATANQGSEATYESGFVIDKFPISRPNLTFSTLTVSNMSPEDSSIYLCSVGQGRIGTEAFFGQGTRLTVV.